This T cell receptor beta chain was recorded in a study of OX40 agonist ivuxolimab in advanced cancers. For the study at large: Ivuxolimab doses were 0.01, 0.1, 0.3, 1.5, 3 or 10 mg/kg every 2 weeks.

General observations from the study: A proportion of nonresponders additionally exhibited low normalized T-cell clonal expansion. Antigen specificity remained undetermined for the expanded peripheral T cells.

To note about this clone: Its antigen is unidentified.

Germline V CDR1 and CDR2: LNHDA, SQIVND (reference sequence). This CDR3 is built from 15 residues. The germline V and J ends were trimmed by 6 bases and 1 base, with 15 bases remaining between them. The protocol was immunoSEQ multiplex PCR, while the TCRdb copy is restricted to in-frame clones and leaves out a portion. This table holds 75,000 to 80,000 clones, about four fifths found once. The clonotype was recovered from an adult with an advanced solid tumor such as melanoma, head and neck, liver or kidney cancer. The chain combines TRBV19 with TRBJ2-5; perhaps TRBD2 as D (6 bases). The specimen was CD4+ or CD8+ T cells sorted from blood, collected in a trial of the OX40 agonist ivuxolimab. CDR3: CASRNQAGTQETQYF. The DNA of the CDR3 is TGTGCCAGTAGGAACCAGGCGGGGACCCAAGAGACCCAGTACTTC.